This is a list of T cell receptor beta chains from one sample in a study of cytomegalovirus exposure and HLA in healthy donors. Sequenced by immunoSEQ multiplex PCR; TCRdb stores in-frame clones only, minus some. The sample consists of about 130,000 clones, about 8.5% of them appearing once. The specimen sequenced was PBMCs. Source of these receptors: a man aged 35 to 55 in good health and CMV-seronegative. CDR3s leave out the opening cysteine and the closing phenylalanine or tryptophan. Fields, in order: V gene, CDR3 protein.

TRBV7-9,ASSSYSGNTDTQY
TRBV29-1,SVERQPENTEAF
TRBV28,ASSFWSGNQPQH
TRBV7-9,ASSKGDPGAVDTQY
TRBV28,ASSLNQDSNQPQH
TRBV13,ASSPGQTTEAF
TRBV4-3,ASSQGGNGYT
TRBV4-3,ASSQGRGGGYEQY
TRBV11-2,ASSPGVYGYT
TRBV5-5,ASSLGQGALQPQH
TRBV5-1,ASSSTGSSYNEQF
TRBV29-1,SVNWGDDTEAF
TRBV30,AWSAGGARTGELF
TRBV6-5,ASSEGVYQPQH
TRBV9,ASSPDRGSEAF
TRBV6-4,ASSDTAGSTDTQY
TRBV5-5,ASSSPTGANEKLF
TRBV5-8,ASSSGDSSYEQY
TRBV6-5,ASSRDRAYEQY
TRBV7-2,ASSRDRGYEQY
TRBV19,ASVQGSIGELF
TRBV7-8,ASSPDFVQETQY
TRBV10-3,ATWDSATNEKLF
TRBV4-2,ASSQGEGASYEQY
TRBV6-1,ASSSGGASYEQY
TRBV9,ASSLGAGDTDTQY
TRBV6-1,ASSEVIQGSFLGNTIY
TRBV29-1,SAGRGTPATNEKLF
TRBV5-1,ASSLDSSQTEAF